The 23 T cell receptor beta chains listed next were all sequenced from one sample in a study of shared clonotypes between healthy human individuals. The repertoire was sequenced with immunoSEQ multiplex PCR; TCRdb's copy has only in-frame clones and lacks some. The table records more than 2,000,000 clones, 80% to 95% of them present only once. The sample comprised naive CD4+ T cells from PBMCs. This sample's subset: CD45RA+ positively selected. Every receptor here comes from a man younger than 30 in good health. Some clones in this sample may be carry-over from other donors' samples.

This chain uses TRBV28 with TRBJ2-7; 9 nucleotides agree with TRBD2. Per germline, CDR1 MDHEN and CDR2 SYDVKM. The CDR3 consists of 13 residues. CDR3 sequence: CGAGSSGTHEQYF. The CDR3 bases are TGTGGAGCCGGGTCTAGCGGGACCCACGAGCAGTACTTC.

The V and J genes are TRBV2 and TRBJ2-7, with no clear D. This CDR3 comprises 12 residues. The germline V gene encodes CDR1 SNHLY and CDR2 FYNNEI. Deletions cut 4 bases from V and 13 bases from J, with 17 bases between. As DNA, the CDR3 is TGTGCCAGCAGTGCCGAGACCCCAACAGATTACTTC. Protein: CASSAETPTDYF.

This clone was counted once. The rearrangement links TRBV7-8 to TRBJ1-2; no reliable D call. The CDR3 runs 13 residues. Trimming stripped 5 bases from V and 3 bases from J, with 10 bases between. Germline V gives CDR1 SGHVS, CDR2 FQNEAQ. CDR3 DNA: TGTGCCAGCAGCCAGACTGTGTACTATGGCTACACCTTC. It specifies CASSQTVYYGYTF.

J is TRBJ1-2 and V is TRBV6-1, with D hard to call. The CDR3 runs to 13 residues. Germline lookup yields CDR1 MNHNS and CDR2 SASEGT. V was shortened by 4 bases and J by 3 bases, with 9 bases between the two germline ends. CDR3 in DNA: TGTGCCAGCAGTGTGGTCGCCGACTATGGCTACACCTTC. This sequence encodes CASSVVADYGYTF.

This chain uses TRBV28 with TRBJ1-2; 8 positions match TRBD1. The germline CDR1 and CDR2 sequences are MDHEN and SYDVKM. V lost 3 bases, J lost 5 bases, and 8 bases stayed unmatched. The CDR3 length is 15 residues. The CDR3 loop reads CASSLTGAQFYGYTF. In nucleotides, the CDR3 is TGTGCCAGCAGTTTGACAGGGGCTCAGTTTTATGGCTACACCTTC.

About this clone: Other DNA sequences in this sample translate to the same CDR3. The rearrangement links TRBV5-1 to TRBJ2-2, with 10 bases aligning to TRBD2. This CDR3 contains 15 residues. J was trimmed by 4 bases and V by 3 bases; bases with no gene match: 3. CDR1 and CDR2 (germline): SGHRS, YFSETQ. Here the CDR3 reads CASSSLAGGTGELFF. CDR3 in DNA: TGCGCCAGCAGCTCTTTAGCGGGAGGCACCGGGGAGCTGTTTTTT.

A remark on this clone: The sample contains more than one DNA sequence encoding this CDR3. The chain links TRBV19 to TRBJ2-5; 8 positions match TRBD1. Germline CDR1 reads LNHDA; CDR2 reads SQIVND (reference sequence). After removal of 2 bases from V and 5 bases from J, the junction contained 4 bases not matched to a gene. The CDR3 is 14 residues long. The CDR3 coding sequence is TGTGCCAGTAGTATAACAGGGGGTCAGGAGACCCAGTACTTC. This sequence encodes CASSITGGQETQYF.

The chain links TRBV7-2 to TRBJ2-1, with TRBD2 as a possible D gene (6 bases). The V and J ends lost 3 bases and 8 bases respectively, with 14 bases between them. This CDR3 has 14 amino acids. In germline, CDR1 is SGHTA, CDR2 FQGNSA. CDR3 sequence reads: CASSFFGRIDEQFF. CDR3 bases: TGTGCCAGCAGCTTCTTCGGGAGAATCGATGAGCAGTTCTTC. The whole variable domain, filled in from reference TRBV7-2 and TRBJ2-1, reads GAGVSQSPSNKVTEKGKDVELRCDPISGHTALYWYRQSLGQGLEFLIYFQGNSAPDKSGLPSDRFSAERTGGSVSTLTIQRTQQEDSAVYLCASSFFGRIDEQFFGPGTRLTVL.

This chain uses TRBV6-5 with TRBJ1-3, with D perhaps TRBD1 (5 bases). CDR1 is MNHEY and CDR2 is SVGAGI in the germline V gene. Between the trimmed V and J ends, which lost 6 bases and 2 bases, there was a span of 14 bases. This CDR3 region has 15 residues. The CDR3 loop is CASRAGRGAGNTIYF. The CDR3 DNA sequence: TGTGCCAGCAGGGCGGGGAGGGGAGCTGGAAACACCATATATTTT.

The chain couples TRBV7-9 to TRBJ2-2; 13 bases map to TRBD2. This CDR3 spans 18 amino acids. Trimming cost V 6 bases and J 0 bases; bases outside gene matches: 7. Looked up from germline, CDR1 is SEHNR and CDR2 is FQNEAQ (reference sequence). DNA for the CDR3: TGTGCCAGCAGTAGAAGACTAGCGGGAGGCGCGAACACCGGGGAGCTGTTTTTT. This codes for CASSRRLAGGANTGELFF.

This clone was seen a single time. The chain combines TRBV5-4 with TRBJ2-1; a possible D gene is TRBD2 (5 bases). CDR1 is SGHNT, CDR2 YYREEE, per germline (reference sequence). The CDR3 consists of 14 residues. Trimming took off 2 bases at V and 3 bases at J, with 9 bases between the two ends. CDR3 DNA sequence: TGTGCCAGCAGCTTTCCCGGGGACTACAATGAGCAGTTCTTC. This encodes CASSFPGDYNEQFF.

V gene TRBV19 combines with J gene TRBJ1-1; D not resolved. Trimming cost V 1 base and J 6 bases, with 12 bases left between them. Germline V gives CDR1 LNHDA, CDR2 SQIVND (reference sequence). This CDR3 spans 14 amino acids. The CDR3 here is CASSIVSGMAEAFF. CDR3 coding DNA: TGTGCCAGTAGTATAGTTTCGGGAATGGCTGAAGCTTTCTTT.

The V and J genes are TRBV5-1 and TRBJ2-2, with D hard to call. The CDR3 contains 14 residues. Trimming pared 7 bases from V and 0 bases from J, leaving 10 bases between. The germline gives CDR1 SGHRS, CDR2 YFSETQ. In DNA form, the CDR3 reads TGCGCCAGCCTTGGTGATCCGAACACCGGGGAGCTGTTTTTT. Encoded protein: CASLGDPNTGELFF.

The chain joins TRBV7-6 to TRBJ2-7, with D possibly matching TRBD2 (5 bases). This CDR3 is built from 16 residues. Trimming pared 5 bases from V and 0 bases from J, leaving 17 bases between. CDR1 and CDR2 (germline): SGHVS, FNYEAQ. CDR3 bases: TGTGCCAGCAGCCCAGCGGAGTGGGCCCACTCCTACGAGCAGTACTTC. This sequence encodes CASSPAEWAHSYEQYF.

Comment on this clone: At the DNA level, this CDR3 is encoded by other sequences in the same sample as well. The chain combines TRBV11-2 with TRBJ2-5, with 9 bases fitting TRBD1. Germline V gene data show CDR1 as SGHAT and CDR2 as FQNNGV. Trimming cost V 1 base and J 5 bases; bases outside gene matches: 5. The CDR3 runs to 15 residues. CDR3 coding DNA: TGTGCCAGCAGCTTAGTCACAGGGGGCGTCGAGACCCAGTACTTC. Residues: CASSLVTGGVETQYF.

Worth noting for this clone: At the DNA level, this CDR3 is encoded by other sequences in the same sample as well. The rearrangement joins TRBV7-3 to TRBJ2-1, with no clear D. V lost 2 bases, J lost 5 bases, and 10 bases lay in between. The CDR3 contains 14 residues. The V gene's germline CDR1 is SGHTA and CDR2 FQGTGA. The CDR3 sequence is CASSLGLLNNEQFF. The CDR3 DNA reads as TGTGCCAGCAGCTTAGGGCTATTGAACAATGAGCAGTTCTTC. The variable domain in full, completed from reference TRBV7-3 and TRBJ2-1, reads GAGVSQTPSNKVTEKGKYVELRCDPISGHTALYWYRQSLGQGPEFLIYFQGTGAADDSGLPNDRFFAVRPEGSVSTLKIQRTERGDSAVYLCASSLGLLNNEQFFGPGTRLTVL.

This chain joins TRBV2 and TRBJ2-7, with D perhaps matching TRBD1 (5 bases). The ends were cut back, 7 bases at V and 0 bases at J, with 10 bases in the middle. Germline CDR1 reads SNHLY; CDR2 reads FYNNEI. The CDR3 is 13 residues long. The CDR3 sequence: CASNRGDSYEQYF. Written as DNA, the CDR3 is TGTGCCAGCAATAGGGGTGACTCCTACGAGCAGTACTTC. The whole variable domain, remainder taken from reference TRBV2 and TRBJ2-7, is EPEVTQTPSHQVTQMGQEVILRCVPISNHLYFYWYRQILGQKVEFLVSFYNNEISEKSEIFDDQFSVERPDGSNFTLKIRSTKLEDSAMYFCASNRGDSYEQYFGPGTRLTVT.

The rearrangement joins TRBV2 to TRBJ2-5; D is unclear. This CDR3 has 13 residues. V was cut by 4 bases and J by 0 bases, with 6 bases left in between. Germline V lookup: CDR1 SNHLY, CDR2 FYNNEI. The CDR3 loop is CASSGAYQETQYF. The CDR3 bases are TGTGCCAGCAGTGGGGCTTACCAAGAGACCCAGTACTTC.

This clone has just a few counts. The J gene is TRBJ1-2, the V gene TRBV2; the D is unclear. Trimming pared 5 bases from V and 6 bases from J, leaving 4 bases between. The germline CDR1 and CDR2 sequences are SNHLY and FYNNEI. This CDR3 spans 10 amino acids. The CDR3 is CASSRNGYTF. CDR3 nucleotide sequence: TGTGCCAGCAGTAGGAATGGCTACACCTTC.

The chain recombines TRBV4-1 with TRBJ2-3; 8 positions agree with TRBD2. Germline-derived CDR1 and CDR2 are MGHRA and YSYEKL. The ends lost 6 bases at V and 1 base at J; junction bases unmatched: 9. This CDR3 has 16 amino acids. The CDR3 bases are TGCGCCAGCAGTCCCAGCGGGAGTAGGGGCACAGATACGCAGTATTTT. Translation gives CASSPSGSRGTDTQYF.

This sequence joins TRBV27 and TRBJ1-4; D gene unclear. Trimming cost V 5 bases and J 8 bases, with 12 bases left between them. The CDR3 runs to 13 residues. Looked up from germline, CDR1 is MNHEY and CDR2 is SMNVEV (reference sequence). The CDR3 nucleotides read TGTGCCAGCAGTAGAGGACGGGAGGAAAAACTGTTTTTT. This translates into CASSRGREEKLFF.

The chain carries TRBV7-2 and TRBJ2-7; TRBD2 matches at 14 bases. The germline gives CDR1 SGHTA, CDR2 FQGNSA. The CDR3 consists of 16 residues. The trim removed 2 bases at V and 4 bases at J, leaving 4 bases unmatched. CDR3 DNA: TGTGCCAGCAGCTTACAGGGACTAGCGGGAGTGTACGAGCAGTACTTC. It codes for CASSLQGLAGVYEQYF.

The chain has TRBV7-2 and TRBJ1-1, with D maybe TRBD1 (6 bases). With 3 bases removed from V and 5 bases from J, the gap between germline ends came to 13 bases. This CDR3 contains 14 residues. Germline V CDR1 and CDR2: SGHTA, FQGNSA. The CDR3: CASSLGGAFTEAFF. DNA of the CDR3: TGTGCCAGCAGCTTGGGGGGCGCGTTTACTGAAGCTTTCTTT.